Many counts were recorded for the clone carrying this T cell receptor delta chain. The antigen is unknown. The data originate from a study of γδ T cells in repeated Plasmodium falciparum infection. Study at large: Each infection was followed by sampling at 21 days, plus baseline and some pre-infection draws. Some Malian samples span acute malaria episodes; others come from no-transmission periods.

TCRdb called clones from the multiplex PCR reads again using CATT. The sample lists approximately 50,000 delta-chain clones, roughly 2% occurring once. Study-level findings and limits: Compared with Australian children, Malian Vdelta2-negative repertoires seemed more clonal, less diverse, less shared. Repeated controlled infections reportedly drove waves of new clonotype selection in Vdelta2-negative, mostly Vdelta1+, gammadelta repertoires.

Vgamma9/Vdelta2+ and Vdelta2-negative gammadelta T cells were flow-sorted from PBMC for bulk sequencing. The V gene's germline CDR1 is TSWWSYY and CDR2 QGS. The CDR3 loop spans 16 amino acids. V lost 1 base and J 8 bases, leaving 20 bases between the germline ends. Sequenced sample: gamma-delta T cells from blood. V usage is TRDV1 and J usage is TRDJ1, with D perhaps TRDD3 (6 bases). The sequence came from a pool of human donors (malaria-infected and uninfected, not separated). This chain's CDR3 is CALGEPVDWVGGKLIF. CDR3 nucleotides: TGTGCTCTTGGGGAACCCGTGGACTGGGTTGGGGGGAAACTCATCTTT.